This T cell receptor beta chain originates from a study of cytomegalovirus exposure and HLA in healthy donors. Findings and caveats of the study: Several of the most significant clusters were apparently associated with common viral pathogens in a later analysis. There were a few CMV-associated chains whose specificity for CMV antigens was confirmed in vitro. Reported findings show TCR beta sequences accurately forecast HLA-A and HLA-B alleles in most subjects. Later on, analysis showed that most CMV-associated TCR beta chains appeared to be HLA-restricted.

PCR was performed using 60 Vbeta and 13 Jbeta primers. Method: immunoSEQ multiplex PCR; TCRdb's copy keeps in-frame clones and lacks some. In total, the table holds 120,000 or so clones. V was pared by 5 bases and J by 5 bases, with 21 bases between. The CDR3 sequence is 16 residues long. Looked up from germline, CDR1 is MDHEN and CDR2 is SYDVKM. Comments on this clone: Its specificity is not known.

The genes are TRBV28 and TRBJ1-1, with D tentatively TRBD1 (5 bases). The receptor comes from a man aged 18-30 years in good health and CMV-seronegative. Sequenced material: PBMCs. CDR3 residues: CASSQPPGRGGTEAFF. In nucleotides, the CDR3 is TGTGCCAGCAGTCAACCTCCGGGACGGGGGGGAACTGAAGCTTTCTTT.